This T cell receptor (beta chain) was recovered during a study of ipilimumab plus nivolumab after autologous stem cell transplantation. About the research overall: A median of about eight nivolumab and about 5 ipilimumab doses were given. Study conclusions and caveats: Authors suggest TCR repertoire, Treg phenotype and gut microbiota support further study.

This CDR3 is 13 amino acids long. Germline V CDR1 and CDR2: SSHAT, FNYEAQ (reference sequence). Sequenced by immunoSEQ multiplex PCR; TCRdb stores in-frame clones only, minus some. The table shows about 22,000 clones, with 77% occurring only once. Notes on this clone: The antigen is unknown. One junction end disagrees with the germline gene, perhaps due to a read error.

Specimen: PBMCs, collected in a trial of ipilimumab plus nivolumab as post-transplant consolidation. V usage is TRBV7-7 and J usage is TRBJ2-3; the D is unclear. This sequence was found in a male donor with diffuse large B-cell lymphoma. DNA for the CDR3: TGTGCTAGCAGCTTAGGGCCCTCGGATACGCAGTATTTT. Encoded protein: CASSLGPSDTQYF.